The 18 T cell receptor beta chains below were found in one sample sequenced in a study of control samples from healthy donors and cancer patients. Only in-frame clones appear in the TCRdb table, and some are missing; sequencing was by immunoSEQ multiplex PCR. The sample holds about 65,000 clones; approximately 90% are singletons and the top ten take roughly 1.2%. The sequenced sample was PBMCs. Receptors originate from a woman aged 50 to 60 with colorectal cancer.

The rearrangement uses TRBV27 and TRBJ1-3, with D unclear. Germline V gene sequence: CDR1 MNHEY, CDR2 SMNVEV (reference sequence). This CDR3 has 13 residues. Trimming left V 2 bases short and J 2 bases short, with 4 bases between. The CDR3 coding sequence is TGTGCCAGCAGTTTAAATGCTGGAAACACCATATATTTT. This translates into CASSLNAGNTIYF.

This chain joins TRBV5-4 and TRBJ2-1; 9 positions agree with TRBD2. The V and J ends lost 4 bases and 5 bases, in that order; junction bases with no gene match: 4. Germline CDR1 is SGHNT and CDR2 is YYREEE (reference sequence). The length of the CDR3 is 14 residues. CDR3 amino acids: CASSRTSEDNEQFF. CDR3 in DNA: TGTGCCAGCAGCCGGACTAGCGAAGACAATGAGCAGTTCTTC. The entire variable domain, with the rest obtained from reference TRBV5-4 and TRBJ2-1, is as follows: ETGVTQSPTHLIKTRGQQVTLRCSSQSGHNTVSWYQQALGQGPQFIFQYYREEENGRGNFPPRFSGLQFPNYSSELNVNALELDDSALYLCASSRTSEDNEQFFGPGTRLTVL.

The J gene is TRBJ1-3, the V gene TRBV3-1 (or the pseudogene TRBV3-2), with a weak D call TRBD1 (6 bases). The CDR3 runs 14 residues. V lost 6 bases and J lost 0, with 9 bases in between. The germline CDR1 and CDR2 sequences are LGHDT and YNNKEL (reference sequence). The CDR3 loop reads CASRSTGSGNTIYF. CDR3 coding DNA: TGTGCCAGCAGATCGACAGGCTCTGGAAACACCATATATTTT.

The count of this clone is one. An end of the junction differs from the germline gene, which may be a read error. The rearrangement uses TRBV5-1 and TRBJ2-2; the match to TRBD1 covers 11 bases. This CDR3 is built from 16 residues. Germline V gene lookup returns CDR1 SGHRS and CDR2 YFSETQ. The CDR3 nucleotides read TGCGCCCGCAGCGCCGGGGGACAGGGGGAAGCCGGGGAGCTGTTTTTT. This sequence encodes CARSAGGQGEAGELFF.

The chain recombines TRBV10-1 with TRBJ2-7; a weak D match, TRBD1 (8 bases). The CDR3 contains 15 residues. CDR1 WNHNN and CDR2 SYGVQD come from the germline V gene (reference sequence). Trimming shortened V by 11 bases and J by 2 bases, and 22 bases separated the two germline ends. CDR3 coding DNA: TGCGCCCGCCGTGGGGGGGGGACAGGTACCTACGAGCAGTACTTC. As protein: CARRGGGTGTYEQYF.

V and J are TRBV5-5 and TRBJ1-4, with D maybe TRBD1 (6 bases). The germline CDR1 and CDR2 sequences are SGHKS and YYEKEE (reference sequence). The CDR3 is 17 residues long. Trimming took 3 bases from V and 5 from J, leaving 20 bases between them. The CDR3 loop reads CASSYPTGQRRNEKLFF. CDR3 bases: TGTGCCAGCAGCTACCCAACCGGACAGAGAAGAAATGAAAAACTGTTTTTT. Full variable domain (outside the CDR3, taken from reference TRBV5-5 and TRBJ1-4): DAGVTQSPTHLIKTRGQQVTLRCSPISGHKSVSWYQQVLGQGPQFIFQYYEKEERGRGNFPDRFSARQFPNYSSELNVNALLLGDSALYLCASSYPTGQRRNEKLFFGSGTQLSVL.

With regard to this clone: A read error is likely, as this CDR3 ends without the conserved phenylalanine or tryptophan. No DNA is shown, since the ends of the CDR3 on it are uncertain; the CDR3 is the one TCRdb lists. The V gene is TRBV12-3 or TRBV12-4, the J gene TRBJ2-7; the D call TRBD2 from the table was never checked on the DNA. The CDR3 region is 13 residues in length, termini included. The CDR3 sequence: CASSLRLAGGPNL.

Only a few counts were recorded for this clone. The gene calls are TRBV15 and TRBJ2-5; D unclear. Trimming left V 9 bases short and J 1 base short, with 18 bases between. Germline V gene sequence: CDR1 LNHNV, CDR2 YYDKDF (reference sequence). CDR3 size: 15 residues. In DNA form, the CDR3 reads TGTGCCACAACCAAAACTCGGACGCCCCAAGAGACCCAGTACTTC. Its translation is CATTKTRTPQETQYF. The entire variable domain, with the rest obtained from reference TRBV15 and TRBJ2-5, is as follows: DAMVIQNPRYQVTQFGKPVTLSCSQTLNHNVMYWYQQKSSQAPKLLFHYYDKDFNNEADTPDNFQSRRPNTSFCFLDIRSPGLGDTAMYLCATTKTRTPQETQYFGPGTRLLVL.

The chain couples TRBV10-1 to TRBJ2-5; D not certain. There are 13 residues in the CDR3. Trimming removed 9 bases from V and 2 bases from J, with 13 bases in between. The germline V gene encodes CDR1 WNHNN and CDR2 SYGVQD (reference sequence). CDR3 amino acids: CASSRAKQETQYF. The CDR3 DNA sequence: TGCGCCAGTAGCCGGGCAAAGCAAGAGACCCAGTACTTC.

The chain recombines TRBV6-4 with TRBJ1-5; 7 bases are shared with TRBD1. The CDR3 loop spans 13 amino acids. Germline V lookup: CDR1 MRHNA, CDR2 SNTAGT. The V segment lost 3 bases and the J segment 5 bases; nucleotides outside the gene matches: 1. Here the CDR3 reads CASSEDRDQPQHF. The DNA for the CDR3 is TGTGCCAGCAGTGAAGACAGGGATCAGCCCCAGCATTTT.

The J gene is TRBJ1-4, the V gene TRBV30; TRBD1 aligns across 8 bases. V lost 6 bases to trimming and J lost 8 bases; unmatched junction nucleotides: 5. This CDR3 region has 12 residues. Per germline, CDR1 GTSNPN and CDR2 SVGIG (reference sequence). The CDR3 protein is CACQGAGEKLFF. The DNA for the CDR3 is TGTGCCTGCCAGGGGGCCGGGGAAAAACTGTTTTTT.

Concerning this clone: At the DNA level, this CDR3 is encoded by other sequences in the same sample as well. The chain couples TRBV15 to TRBJ2-2; 11 positions match TRBD2. Germline loops: CDR1 LNHNV, CDR2 YYDKDF (reference sequence). The CDR3 loop spans 19 amino acids. The J segment lost 4 bases and the V segment lost 0 bases, leaving 10 bases of the junction unmatched. The CDR3 DNA reads as TGTGCCACCAGCAGAGAGGGGACTAGCGGTCCGAAATCCACCGGGGAGCTGTTTTTT. As protein: CATSREGTSGPKSTGELFF.

The chain recombines TRBV19 with TRBJ2-1; perhaps TRBD1 as D (5 bases). Germline CDR1 is LNHDA and CDR2 is SQIVND (reference sequence). The CDR3 is made up of 11 amino acids. Trimming stripped 6 bases from V and 5 bases from J, with 5 bases between. The CDR3 loop reads CASRQDNEQFF. For the CDR3, the DNA is TGTGCCAGTAGACAGGACAATGAGCAGTTCTTC.

The V gene is TRBV6-5, the J gene TRBJ1-2; 9 bases agree with TRBD1. The V segment lost 6 bases and the J segment 6 bases; nucleotides outside the gene matches: 8. This CDR3 region has 14 residues. Per germline, CDR1 MNHEY and CDR2 SVGAGI. Here the CDR3 reads CASRPTGGAHGYTF. CDR3 coding DNA: TGTGCCAGCAGACCAACAGGGGGCGCCCATGGCTACACCTTC.

The chain links TRBV19 to TRBJ2-1; 11 nucleotides align to TRBD1. V dropped 9 bases and J dropped 4; count of bases not matched to a gene: 5. This CDR3 has 14 amino acids. The germline V gene has CDR1 LNHDA and CDR2 SQIVND (reference sequence). The CDR3 region has the DNA TGTGCCAGCAAAGGACAGGGGGCGTACAATGAGCAGTTCTTC. The encoded protein is CASKGQGAYNEQFF.

The V and J genes are TRBV24-1 and TRBJ1-2; no clear D gene. Germline CDR1 is KGHDR and CDR2 is SFDVKD. This CDR3 region has 12 residues. V was shortened by 2 bases and J by 6 bases, with 6 bases between the two germline ends. Here the CDR3 reads CATSDSRDGYTF. The CDR3 nucleotides read TGTGCCACCAGTGATTCTCGAGATGGCTACACCTTC.

This clone appeared a single time. The chain joins TRBV18 to TRBJ2-5, with TRBD2 as a possible D gene (5 bases). The CDR3 is 13 amino acids. Trimming left V 4 bases short and J 3 bases short, with 9 bases between. Germline V gene data show CDR1 as KGHSH and CDR2 as LQKENI. The CDR3 protein is CASSRGLEETQYF. CDR3 sequence (DNA): TGTGCCAGCTCACGCGGGTTGGAAGAGACCCAGTACTTC.

This clone was detected only once. The chain uses TRBV30 and TRBJ2-6; D is uncertain. CDR1 is GTSNPN and CDR2 is SVGIG in the germline V gene (reference sequence). Trimming removed 0 bases from V and 12 bases from J, with 9 bases in between. The CDR3 covers 12 residues. CDR3 sequence: CAWSVGSVVLTF. The CDR3 DNA reads TGTGCCTGGAGTGTGGGTAGTGTCGTCCTGACTTTC.